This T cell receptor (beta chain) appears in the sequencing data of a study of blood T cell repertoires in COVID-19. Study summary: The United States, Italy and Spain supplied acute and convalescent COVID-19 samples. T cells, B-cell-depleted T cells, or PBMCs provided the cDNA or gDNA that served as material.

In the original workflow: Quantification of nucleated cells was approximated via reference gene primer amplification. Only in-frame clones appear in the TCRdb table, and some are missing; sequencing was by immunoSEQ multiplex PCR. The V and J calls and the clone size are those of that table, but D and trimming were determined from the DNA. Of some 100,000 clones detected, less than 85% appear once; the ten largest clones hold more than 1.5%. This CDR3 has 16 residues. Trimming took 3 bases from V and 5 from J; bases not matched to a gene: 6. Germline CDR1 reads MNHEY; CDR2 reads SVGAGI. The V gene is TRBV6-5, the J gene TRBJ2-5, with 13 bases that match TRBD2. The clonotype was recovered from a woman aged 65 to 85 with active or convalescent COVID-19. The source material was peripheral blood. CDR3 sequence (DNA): TGTGCCAGCAGTTATCTACTAGCGGGGGGGTCGGAGACCCAGTACTTC. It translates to CASSYLLAGGSETQYF.